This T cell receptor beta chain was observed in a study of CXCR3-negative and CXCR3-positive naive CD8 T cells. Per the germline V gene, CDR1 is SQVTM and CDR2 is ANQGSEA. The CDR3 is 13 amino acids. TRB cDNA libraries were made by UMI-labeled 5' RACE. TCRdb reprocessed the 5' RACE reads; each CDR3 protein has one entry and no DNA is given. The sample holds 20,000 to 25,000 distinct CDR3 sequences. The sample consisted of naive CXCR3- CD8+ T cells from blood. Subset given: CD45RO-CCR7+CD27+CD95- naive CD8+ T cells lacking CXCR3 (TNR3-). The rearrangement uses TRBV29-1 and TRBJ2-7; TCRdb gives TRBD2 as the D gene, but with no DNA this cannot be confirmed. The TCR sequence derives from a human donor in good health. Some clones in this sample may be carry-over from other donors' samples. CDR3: CSVSGTSAYEQYF.